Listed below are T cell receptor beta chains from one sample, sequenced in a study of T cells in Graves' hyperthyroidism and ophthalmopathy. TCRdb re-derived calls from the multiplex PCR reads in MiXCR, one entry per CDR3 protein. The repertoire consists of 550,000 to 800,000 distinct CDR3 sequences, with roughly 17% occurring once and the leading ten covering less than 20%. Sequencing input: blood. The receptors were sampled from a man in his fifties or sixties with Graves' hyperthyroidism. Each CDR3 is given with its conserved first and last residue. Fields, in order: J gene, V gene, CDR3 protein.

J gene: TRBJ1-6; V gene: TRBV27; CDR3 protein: CASSVETGGSNSPLHF
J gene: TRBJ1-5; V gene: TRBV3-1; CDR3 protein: CASSQDGGGNQPQHF
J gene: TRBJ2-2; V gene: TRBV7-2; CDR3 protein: CASGPRERGTGELFF
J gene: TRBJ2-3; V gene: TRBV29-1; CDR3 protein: CSATSGPSTDTQYF
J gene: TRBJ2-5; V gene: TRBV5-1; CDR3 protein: CASSAGPNQETQYF
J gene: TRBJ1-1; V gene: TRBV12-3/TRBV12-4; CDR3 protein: CASSYSRGSSTEAFF
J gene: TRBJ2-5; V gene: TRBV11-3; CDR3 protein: CASSPRGAGGETQYF
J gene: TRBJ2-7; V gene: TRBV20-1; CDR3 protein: CSARDPSGPYEQYF
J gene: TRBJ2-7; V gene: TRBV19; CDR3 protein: CASADRGGDEQYF
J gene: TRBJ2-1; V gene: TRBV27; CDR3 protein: CASSYREDSYNEQFF
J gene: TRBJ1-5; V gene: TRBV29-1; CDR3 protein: CSVRQGNPNQPQHF
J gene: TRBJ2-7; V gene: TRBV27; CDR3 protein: CANPSPAMDEQYF
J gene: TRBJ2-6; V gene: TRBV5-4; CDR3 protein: CASSRPTRGAGANVLTF